This T cell receptor (beta chain) was identified in a study of T cell repertoires in cytomegalovirus infection. The CDR3 is 16 amino acids. The germline V gene has CDR1 SGHTA and CDR2 FQGNSA. V lost 4 bases, J lost 0 bases, and 13 bases lay in between. TCRdb redid the calling of the reads with MiXCR, one entry per CDR3 protein. The sample lists fewer than 1,000,000 distinct CDR3 sequences; roughly 30% were seen once. This clonotype came up many times. Its antigen is still unknown. The TCR comes from a human donor in good health (CMV status not recorded). Some clones in this sample may be carry-over from other donors' samples. Sample: cultured CD8+ T cells from PBMCs, taken from culture after CMV antigen stimulation. The chain employs TRBV7-2 and TRBJ2-1, with D unclear. The CDR3: CASSSPTLSSYNEQFF. CDR3 DNA: TGTGCCAGCAGCTCCCCGACCCTTAGCTCCTACAATGAGCAGTTCTTC. The complete variable domain, with remaining parts taken from reference TRBV7-2 and TRBJ2-1, reads GAGVSQSPSNKVTEKGKDVELRCDPISGHTALYWYRQSLGQGLEFLIYFQGNSAPDKSGLPSDRFSAERTGGSVSTLTIQRTQQEDSAVYLCASSSPTLSSYNEQFFGPGTRLTVL.